The 27 T cell receptor beta chains listed next were all sequenced from one sample in a study of response to subunit inactivated influenza vaccine. MiXCR was run by TCRdb on the RT-PCR reads, yielding one entry per CDR3 protein. The sample has hundreds of thousands of distinct CDR3 sequences, 12% to 15% seen once. The sample here was PBMCs from blood, taken around 14 days before vaccination. The source is a man in his fifties who received an inactivated influenza vaccine.

This clonotype was counted many times. This chain uses TRBV6-2 or TRBV6-3 with TRBJ2-3; 11 bases agree with TRBD2. The CDR3 totals 15 residues. V trimming: 6 bases; J trimming: 4 bases; junction bases outside the gene matches: 6. In germline, CDR1 is MNHEY, CDR2 SVGEGT. Written as DNA, the CDR3 is TGTGCCAGCAGCAGCGGGACTAGCGGATCAGATACGCAGTATTTT. It encodes CASSSGTSGSDTQYF.

This clonotype occurred a few times. V and J are TRBV14 and TRBJ1-6, with no clear D. Germline CDR1 and CDR2: SGHDN and FVKESK. Trimming left V 4 bases short and J 9 bases short, with 10 bases between. The CDR3 sequence is 13 residues long. The DNA for the CDR3 is TGTGCCAGCAGCCCGTGGCCGGGTTCACCCCTCCACTTT. This gives the protein CASSPWPGSPLHF.

This chain connects TRBV3-1 to TRBJ1-4, with 8 bases matching TRBD1. With V trimmed by 7 bases and J by 8 bases, 12 bases remained unmatched. CDR1 and CDR2 from the germline V gene are LGHDT and YNNKEL (reference sequence). The CDR3 contains 15 residues. CDR3 residues: CASTLQGASSEKLFF. CDR3 DNA: TGTGCCAGCACCCTCCAGGGGGCGAGCAGCGAAAAACTGTTTTTT.

This clonotype has ten or more counts. The chain is built from TRBV4-1 and TRBJ2-5; 9 bases are shared with TRBD2. From germline, CDR1 is MGHRA and CDR2 YSYEKL. V dropped 1 base and J dropped 3; count of bases not matched to a gene: 0. This CDR3 has 14 amino acids. The CDR3 coding sequence is TGCGCCAGCAGCCAAGGACTAGCGGAAGAGACCCAGTACTTC. Its protein is CASSQGLAEETQYF.

In this sample, this clonotype turned up many times. The rearrangement joins TRBV2 to TRBJ1-1; possibly TRBD1 for D (5 bases). The CDR3 extends over 14 amino acids. V lost 7 bases and J 5 bases, leaving 17 bases between the germline ends. CDR1 and CDR2 (germline): SNHLY, FYNNEI. DNA for the CDR3: TGTGCCAGCATACCCCAGGGAGGGAGGACTGAAGCTTTCTTT. Amino acids: CASIPQGGRTEAFF.

This chain links TRBV4-1 with TRBJ2-5, with D perhaps TRBD1 (6 bases). The CDR3 has 14 amino acids. The germline V gene has CDR1 MGHRA and CDR2 YSYEKL. V was trimmed by 2 bases and J by 5 bases, leaving 12 bases between them. This CDR3 reads CASSQPRGWETQYF. For the CDR3, the DNA is TGCGCCAGCAGCCAACCCAGGGGTTGGGAGACCCAGTACTTC.

A note on this clonotype: Compared with germline, one end of the junction differs, possibly owing to a read error. J is TRBJ1-1 and V is TRBV12-3 or TRBV12-4, with D possibly being TRBD1 (5 bases). This CDR3 region has 15 residues. The CDR3 protein is CASSRRGLMGTKAFF. CDR3 in DNA: TGTGCCAGCAGCCGCCGGGGGTTGATGGGCACTAAAGCTTTCTTT.

The table lists this clonotype with a count of one. This chain links TRBV20-1 with TRBJ2-5; the match to TRBD2 covers 11 bases. This CDR3 has 14 residues. Germline V gene lookup returns CDR1 DFQATT and CDR2 SNEGSKA (reference sequence). V shed 4 bases, J shed 2 bases, and the junction held 3 bases outside the gene matches. DNA of the CDR3: TGCAGTGCTACCAGGACTAGCGGGCAAGAGACCCAGTACTTC. Its protein is CSATRTSGQETQYF.

The rearrangement links TRBV11-2 to TRBJ2-3, with D possibly TRBD2 on 5 matching bases. Trimming took off 2 bases at V and 1 base at J, with 16 bases between the two ends. Per germline, CDR1 SGHAT and CDR2 FQNNGV. The CDR3 loop spans 17 amino acids. The CDR3 DNA follows: TGTGCCAGCAGCTTACCAGCGGCTCCAGACGGCACAGATACGCAGTATTTT. As protein: CASSLPAAPDGTDTQYF.

The chain couples TRBV6-2 or TRBV6-3 to TRBJ2-5; D is undetermined. There are 14 residues in the CDR3. CDR1 is MNHEY and CDR2 is SVGEGT in the germline V gene. V was pared by 2 bases and J by 6 bases, with 13 bases between. CDR3 residues: CASSYPGPAQTQYF. Here the CDR3 DNA reads TGTGCCAGCAGTTACCCCGGGCCGGCACAGACCCAGTACTTC.

The sample holds a few counts of this clonotype. The chain joins TRBV7-6 to TRBJ1-1; D might be TRBD1 (5 bases). The ends were cut back, 4 bases at V and 0 bases at J, with 18 bases in the middle. This CDR3 has 17 amino acids. Germline V gene lookup returns CDR1 SGHVS and CDR2 FNYEAQ. CDR3 amino acids: CASSSTFPQELNTEAFF. CDR3 DNA sequence: TGTGCCAGCAGCTCGACCTTCCCACAGGAGTTGAACACTGAAGCTTTCTTT.

This clonotype was counted between two and nine times. The chain employs TRBV18 and TRBJ1-6; the D is unclear. V was cut by 5 bases and J by 1 base, with 9 bases left in between. Germline assignment: CDR1 KGHSH and CDR2 LQKENI. This CDR3 is 15 amino acids long. The DNA for the CDR3 is TGTGCCAGCTCAGACGGACGATCCTATAATTCACCCCTCCACTTT. This sequence encodes CASSDGRSYNSPLHF. Supplemented by reference TRBV18 and TRBJ1-6, the full variable domain reads NAGVMQNPRHLVRRRGQEARLRCSPMKGHSHVYWYRQLPEEGLKFMVYLQKENIIDESGMPKERFSAEFPKEGPSILRIQQVVRGDSAAYFCASSDGRSYNSPLHFGNGTRLTVT.

This clonotype was found a few times. The chain links TRBV7-9 to TRBJ2-1; TRBD1 aligns across 7 bases. This CDR3 has 17 residues. V lost 5 bases to trimming and J lost 2 bases; unmatched junction nucleotides: 12. Germline lookup yields CDR1 SEHNR and CDR2 FQNEAQ (reference sequence). The CDR3 DNA reads TGTGCCAGCAGCCCGCATTCGGACAGGATGACCTACAATGAGCAGTTCTTC. It translates to CASSPHSDRMTYNEQFF.

The genes are TRBV7-3 and TRBJ2-2, with no clear D. This CDR3 region has 16 residues. CDR1 SGHTA and CDR2 FQGTGA come from the germline V gene. With 4 bases removed from V and 2 bases from J, the gap between germline ends came to 14 bases. The CDR3 region has the DNA TGTGCCAGCAGCTCCCCCCCCGGTCAAAACACCGGGGAGCTGTTTTTT. This sequence encodes CASSSPPGQNTGELFF.

This clonotype was observed a handful of times. V is TRBV7-2 and J is TRBJ2-7; TRBD1 might be the D (7 bases). Germline V CDR1 and CDR2: SGHTA, FQGNSA. V lost 4 bases, J lost 2 bases, and 12 bases lay in between. The CDR3 totals 14 residues. CDR3 loop: CASSSQGGPYEQYF. Written as DNA, the CDR3 is TGTGCCAGCAGCTCCCAGGGGGGCCCCTACGAGCAGTACTTC.

This clonotype was counted ten times or more. This rearrangement joins TRBV7-2 to TRBJ1-2; D perhaps matches TRBD1 (5 bases). The CDR3 sequence is 11 residues long. Germline V gene sequence: CDR1 SGHTA, CDR2 FQGNSA. The ends were cut back, 5 bases at V and 8 bases at J, with 9 bases in the middle. This chain's CDR3 is CASSLRGGYTF. CDR3 sequence (DNA): TGTGCCAGCAGCCTACGGGGCGGCTACACCTTC.

CDR3 in amino acids: CSARGAAVNTEAFF. The CDR3 DNA follows: TGCAGTGCTAGGGGAGCGGCAGTGAACACTGAAGCTTTCTTT. V usage is TRBV20-1 and J usage is TRBJ1-1; D is uncertain. The V end was cut by 3 bases, the J end by 0 bases, with 11 bases between. Germline CDR1 DFQATT, CDR2 SNEGSKA (reference sequence). This CDR3 region has 14 residues.

The genes are TRBV5-1 and TRBJ1-5, with a weak D call TRBD1 (6 bases). Trimming stripped 4 bases from V and 3 bases from J, with 11 bases between. From germline, CDR1 is SGHRS and CDR2 YFSETQ. CDR3 length: 14 residues. The CDR3 coding sequence is TGCGCCAGCAGCCTGGACAGCTTCAATCAGCCCCAGCATTTT. It is translated as CASSLDSFNQPQHF.

The rearrangement links TRBV9 to TRBJ2-2; 8 bases are shared with TRBD1. The trim removed 5 bases at V and 4 bases at J, leaving 4 bases unmatched. The CDR3 runs to 14 residues. The germline gives CDR1 SGDLS, CDR2 YYNGEE. The CDR3 reads CASSNQGATGELFF. The CDR3, as DNA: TGTGCCAGCAGTAATCAGGGGGCCACCGGGGAGCTGTTTTTT.

This clonotype was detected only a few times. The chain has TRBV24-1 and TRBJ2-7; 15 bases agree with TRBD2. CDR3 length equals 19 residues. The trim removed 2 bases at V and 7 bases at J, leaving 14 bases unmatched. From germline, CDR1 is KGHDR and CDR2 SFDVKD. In nucleotides, the CDR3 is TGTGCCACCAGTGATTCCGGGACTAGCGGGAGGAGGAAAGGGGGTGAGCAGTACTTC. It translates to CATSDSGTSGRRKGGEQYF.

The V call is TRBV4-2, the J call TRBJ1-6, with D uncertain. In germline, CDR1 is LGHNA, CDR2 YNFKEQ. V lost 1 base and J 7 bases, leaving 11 bases between the germline ends. This CDR3 has 15 amino acids. The CDR3 DNA is TGTGCCAGCAGCCAAGTCGGTTTTATAAATTCACCCCTCCACTTT. This translates into CASSQVGFINSPLHF.

The V and J genes are TRBV21-1 and TRBJ2-7; the table gives TRBD2 as D, unverified against the DNA. TRBV21-1 is a listed pseudogene. The CDR3 covers 14 residues. CDR3: CASSKAPRCYEQYF. The CDR3 DNA follows: TGTGCCAGCAGCAAGGCCCCGCGGTGCTACGAGCAGTACTTC.

The sample holds a few counts of this clonotype. This sequence joins TRBV7-2 and TRBJ2-5, with D tentatively TRBD2 (5 bases). The V gene's germline CDR1 is SGHTA and CDR2 FQGNSA. V dropped 4 bases and J dropped 5 bases, with 14 bases sitting between them. There are 14 residues in the CDR3. CDR3: CASSSRLTSETQYF. CDR3 DNA: TGTGCCAGCAGCTCTCGACTAACCTCGGAGACCCAGTACTTC.

This clonotype was seen a handful of times. The J gene is TRBJ2-5, the V gene TRBV29-1; 7 bases are shared with TRBD1. This CDR3 has 11 residues. Germline V gene sequence: CDR1 SQVTM, CDR2 ANQGSEA. The V and J ends lost 4 bases and 6 bases, in that order; junction bases with no gene match: 2. Here the CDR3 DNA reads TGCAGCGTTGGACAGGGCCAGACCCAGTACTTC. This sequence encodes CSVGQGQTQYF.

This clonotype was observed a few times. The genes are TRBV12-3 or TRBV12-4 and TRBJ2-2, with 9 bases that match TRBD1. The CDR3 totals 17 residues. The trim removed 6 bases at V and 6 bases at J, leaving 14 bases unmatched. CDR3 amino acids: CASRSTGQGPLAGELFF. For the CDR3, the DNA is TGTGCCAGCAGGTCTACGGGACAGGGACCCCTCGCCGGGGAGCTGTTTTTT.

This clonotype was seen more than once but under ten times. This rearrangement joins TRBV12-3 or TRBV12-4 to TRBJ2-5; no definite D call. The CDR3 runs 13 residues. The ends were cut back, 3 bases at V and 2 bases at J, with 7 bases in the middle. CDR3 sequence: CASSFLLQETQYF. For the CDR3, the DNA is TGTGCCAGCAGTTTTCTTCTGCAAGAGACCCAGTACTTC.

In this sample, this clonotype turned up many times. This rearrangement joins TRBV12-3 or TRBV12-4 to TRBJ2-4; TRBD1 might be the D (6 bases). Trimming cost V 5 bases and J 4 bases, with 15 bases left between them. The CDR3 is made up of 15 amino acids. The CDR3 DNA follows: TGTGCCAGCAGTAGCTACCTTAGGGGGAAAAACATTCAGTACTTC. Protein: CASSSYLRGKNIQYF.